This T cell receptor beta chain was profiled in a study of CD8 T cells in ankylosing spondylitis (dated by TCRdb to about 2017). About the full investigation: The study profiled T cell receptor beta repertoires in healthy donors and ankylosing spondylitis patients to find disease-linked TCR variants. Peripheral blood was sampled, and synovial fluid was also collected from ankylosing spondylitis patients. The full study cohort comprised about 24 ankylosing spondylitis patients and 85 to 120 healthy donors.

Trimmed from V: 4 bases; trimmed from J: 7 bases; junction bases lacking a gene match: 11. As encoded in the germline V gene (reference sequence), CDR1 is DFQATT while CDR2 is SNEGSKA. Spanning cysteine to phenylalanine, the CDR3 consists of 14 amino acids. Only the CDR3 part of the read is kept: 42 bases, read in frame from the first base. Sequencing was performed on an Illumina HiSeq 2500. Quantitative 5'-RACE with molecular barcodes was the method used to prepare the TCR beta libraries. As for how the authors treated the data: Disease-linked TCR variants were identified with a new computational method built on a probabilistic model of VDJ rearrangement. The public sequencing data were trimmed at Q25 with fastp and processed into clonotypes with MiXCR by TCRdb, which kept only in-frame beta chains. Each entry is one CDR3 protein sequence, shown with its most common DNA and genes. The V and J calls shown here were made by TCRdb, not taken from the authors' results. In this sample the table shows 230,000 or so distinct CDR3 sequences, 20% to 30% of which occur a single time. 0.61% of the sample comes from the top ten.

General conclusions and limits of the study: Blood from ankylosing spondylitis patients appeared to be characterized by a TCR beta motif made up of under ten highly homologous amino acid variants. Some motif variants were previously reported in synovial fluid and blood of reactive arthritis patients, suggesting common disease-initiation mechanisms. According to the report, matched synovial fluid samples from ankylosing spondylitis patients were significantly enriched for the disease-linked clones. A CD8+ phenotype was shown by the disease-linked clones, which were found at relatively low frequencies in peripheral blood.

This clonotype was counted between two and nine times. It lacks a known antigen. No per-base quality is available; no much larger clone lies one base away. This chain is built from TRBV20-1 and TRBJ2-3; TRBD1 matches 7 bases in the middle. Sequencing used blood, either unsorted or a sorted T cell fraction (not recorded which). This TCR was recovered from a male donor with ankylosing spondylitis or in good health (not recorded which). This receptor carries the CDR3 CSANPMTGTNTQYF. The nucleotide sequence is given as TGCAGTGCTAACCCGATGACAGGGACCAATACGCAGTATTTT.